The 12 T cell receptor beta chains in this list originate from one sample, sequenced in a study of T cell changes during pregnancy in multiple sclerosis. Sequencing was performed with immunoSEQ multiplex PCR; in TCRdb, only in-frame clones are kept and a portion is missing. Of about 46,000 clones listed, around 90% are singletons. The material sequenced was CD4+ T cells from peripheral blood mononuclear cells, taken after pregnancy. All receptors come from a female donor with multiple sclerosis, enrolled in a pregnancy study.

The rearrangement uses TRBV14 and TRBJ1-2; possibly TRBD1 for D (5 bases). The CDR3 is 17 amino acids. Germline-derived CDR1 and CDR2 are SGHDN and FVKESK. V lost 1 base and J lost 3, with 18 bases in between. The CDR3 region is CASSQGILRGSDYGYTF. In DNA form, the CDR3 reads TGTGCCAGCAGCCAAGGTATCTTAAGGGGATCGGACTATGGCTACACCTTC.

The rearrangement joins TRBV5-1 to TRBJ1-3, with D tentatively TRBD1 (5 bases). Germline CDR1 reads SGHRS; CDR2 reads YFSETQ. CDR3 length equals 14 residues. Trimming stripped 0 bases from V and 2 bases from J, with 6 bases between. The CDR3 nucleotides read TGCGCCAGCAGCTTGGGGACAACTGGAAACACCATATATTTT. Amino acid sequence: CASSLGTTGNTIYF. The variable domain in full, with the rest retrieved from reference TRBV5-1 and TRBJ1-3, is KAGVTQTPRYLIKTRGQQVTLSCSPISGHRSVSWYQQTPGQGLQFLFEYFSETQRNKGNFPGRFSGRQFSNSRSEMNVSTLELGDSALYLCASSLGTTGNTIYFGEGSWLTVV.

The chain uses TRBV7-2 and TRBJ2-5; possible D gene TRBD2, 6 bases. V dropped 5 bases and J dropped 2 bases, with 18 bases sitting between them. CDR1 and CDR2 (germline): SGHTA, FQGNSA. The CDR3 spans 16 residues. CDR3 in DNA: TGTGCCAGCAGCCGCATCGGACTAACAGGACAAGAGACCCAGTACTTC. Its translation is CASSRIGLTGQETQYF.

The V call is TRBV5-1, the J call TRBJ2-1; D perhaps matches TRBD2 (5 bases). Germline-derived CDR1 and CDR2 are SGHRS and YFSETQ. V was clipped by 1 base and J by 2 bases, with 13 bases between them. The CDR3 length is 16 residues. CDR3 sequence: CASSLRFSGTYNEQFF. In DNA, the CDR3 is TGCGCCAGCAGCTTGCGATTCTCCGGGACCTACAATGAGCAGTTCTTC.

The chain joins TRBV19 to TRBJ2-2; TRBD2 matches at 8 bases. Germline V gives CDR1 LNHDA, CDR2 SQIVND (reference sequence). The CDR3 loop spans 15 amino acids. Trimming at V came to 5 bases and at J to 2 bases, leaving 4 bases not matched to a gene. CDR3 DNA: TGTGCCAGTAGTGCTAGCGGGCTAAACACCGGGGAGCTGTTTTTT. It codes for CASSASGLNTGELFF.

V gene TRBV5-1 combines with J gene TRBJ1-2; D gene unclear. The CDR3 has 13 residues. Deletions cut 5 bases from V and 3 bases from J, with 11 bases between. Germline-derived CDR1 and CDR2 are SGHRS and YFSETQ. The CDR3 region has the DNA TGCGCCAGCAGGCGCTCCTATGACTATGGCTACACCTTC. Translated, it gives CASRRSYDYGYTF.

The chain recombines TRBV27 with TRBJ2-2, with a weak D call TRBD2 (6 bases). The germline V and J ends were trimmed by 2 bases and 6 bases, with 10 bases remaining between them. The CDR3 is made up of 14 amino acids. Per the germline V gene, CDR1 is MNHEY and CDR2 is SMNVEV (reference sequence). CDR3 protein: CASSLTGGAGELFF. The CDR3 DNA reads TGTGCCAGCAGTTTAACTGGAGGGGCCGGGGAGCTGTTTTTT.

V gene TRBV7-2 combines with J gene TRBJ2-7; TRBD1 is a possible D gene (5 bases). Germline values: CDR1 SGHTA, CDR2 FQGNSA. Deletions cut 5 bases from V and 6 bases from J, with 17 bases between. CDR3 size: 14 residues. CDR3 region: CASSQDTLKGEQYF. The CDR3 coding sequence is TGTGCCAGCAGCCAGGACACCCTGAAGGGCGAGCAGTACTTC.

This rearrangement joins TRBV14 to TRBJ2-2, with 10 bases lining up with TRBD1. CDR1 and CDR2 (germline): SGHDN, FVKESK. V was pared by 1 base and J by 5 bases, with 7 bases of the junction left unmatched. The CDR3 consists of 17 residues. The CDR3 sequence is CASSQAPGTGVTGELFF. CDR3 coding DNA: TGTGCCAGCAGCCAAGCCCCCGGGACAGGGGTTACCGGGGAGCTGTTTTTT.

The V and J genes are TRBV5-5 and TRBJ2-7, with TRBD2 identical over 8 bases. The CDR3 loop spans 16 amino acids. From germline, CDR1 is SGHKS and CDR2 YYEKEE (reference sequence). The junction had 13 bases not matched to a gene; V was cut back by 2 bases and J by 6 bases. The CDR3 DNA reads as TGTGCCAGCAGCTTTGAGGGTGCGGGGGGCAATCGCGAGCAGTACTTC. Protein: CASSFEGAGGNREQYF. Looking up the rest from reference TRBV5-5 and TRBJ2-7 gives the full variable domain: DAGVTQSPTHLIKTRGQQVTLRCSPISGHKSVSWYQQVLGQGPQFIFQYYEKEERGRGNFPDRFSARQFPNYSSELNVNALLLGDSALYLCASSFEGAGGNREQYFGPGTRLTVT.

The V call is TRBV5-1, the J call TRBJ1-2, with D possibly matching TRBD1 (5 bases). Germline values: CDR1 SGHRS, CDR2 YFSETQ. This CDR3 has 13 amino acids. Trimming took off 6 bases at V and 6 bases at J, with 15 bases between the two ends. For the CDR3, the DNA is TGCGCCAGCACCATGGACATTTGGGATGGCTACACCTTC. It encodes CASTMDIWDGYTF.

V usage is TRBV5-4 and J usage is TRBJ2-4; 7 bases are a match to TRBD1. V lost 4 bases to trimming and J lost 1 base; unmatched junction nucleotides: 8. The germline V gene encodes CDR1 SGHNT and CDR2 YYREEE (reference sequence). The CDR3 is made up of 16 amino acids. This CDR3 is CASSTDRVRAKNIQYF. The DNA of the CDR3 is TGTGCCAGCAGCACTGACAGGGTCCGGGCCAAAAACATTCAGTACTTC.